This entry describes one TCR beta chain. This sample is drawn from a study of T-cell memory formation after mild COVID-19. Study summary: Across donors, TCR clusters were largely donor specific.

One entry per CDR3 protein, called by TCRdb with MiXCR from the 5' RACE reads. The sample yields about 130,000 distinct CDR3 sequences, 16% seen once. The material sequenced was PBMCs or a T cell subset sorted from them (not recorded which). The sequence came from an adult woman who had mild COVID-19 (a few samples of this study predate the infection). Cell type and time point are not known.

Written as DNA, the CDR3 is TGTGCCAGCTCTCCCCTCGACCCACCGATGGAGGGCACAGATACGCAGTATTTT. Its protein is CASSPLDPPMEGTDTQYF. V usage is TRBV18 and J usage is TRBJ2-3, with a tentative D call TRBD2 (5 bases). V lost 6 bases and J lost 1, with 23 bases in between. This CDR3 region has 18 residues. The germline gives CDR1 KGHSH, CDR2 LQKENI.